This T cell receptor (beta chain) was obtained from a study of cytomegalovirus exposure and HLA in healthy donors. Primers for the PCR totalled 60 Vbeta and 13 Jbeta. Method: immunoSEQ multiplex PCR; TCRdb's copy keeps in-frame clones and lacks some. The repertoire has roughly 190,000 clones, roughly 81% of them found once; the top ten carry approximately 2%. Study-wide results and limits: Among TCR sequences, most were rare, though some public TCRs appeared in many donors. What a later analysis reportedly showed was that an Asian-associated ancestry cluster had fewer N-insertions than the approximately 700-donor mean. Later analysis identified a missense DCLRE1C variant that was linked to TCR beta V- and J-gene trimming. Most of the CMV-associated TCR beta chains (in a later analysis) appeared to be HLA-restricted.

Trimming cost V 3 bases and J 7 bases; bases outside gene matches: 7. This CDR3 has 15 amino acids. Germline CDR1 is ENHRY and CDR2 is SYGVKD. Details on this clone: Its cognate antigen is unknown.

This rearrangement joins TRBV10-3 to TRBJ1-2; 11 bases fit TRBD1. The clonotype comes from a woman aged 25 to 39 in good health and CMV-seropositive. The sequenced sample was PBMCs. CDR3 in amino acids: CAISDNGQGASGYTF. The CDR3 DNA reads as TGTGCCATCAGTGACAATGGACAGGGGGCGTCTGGCTACACCTTC.